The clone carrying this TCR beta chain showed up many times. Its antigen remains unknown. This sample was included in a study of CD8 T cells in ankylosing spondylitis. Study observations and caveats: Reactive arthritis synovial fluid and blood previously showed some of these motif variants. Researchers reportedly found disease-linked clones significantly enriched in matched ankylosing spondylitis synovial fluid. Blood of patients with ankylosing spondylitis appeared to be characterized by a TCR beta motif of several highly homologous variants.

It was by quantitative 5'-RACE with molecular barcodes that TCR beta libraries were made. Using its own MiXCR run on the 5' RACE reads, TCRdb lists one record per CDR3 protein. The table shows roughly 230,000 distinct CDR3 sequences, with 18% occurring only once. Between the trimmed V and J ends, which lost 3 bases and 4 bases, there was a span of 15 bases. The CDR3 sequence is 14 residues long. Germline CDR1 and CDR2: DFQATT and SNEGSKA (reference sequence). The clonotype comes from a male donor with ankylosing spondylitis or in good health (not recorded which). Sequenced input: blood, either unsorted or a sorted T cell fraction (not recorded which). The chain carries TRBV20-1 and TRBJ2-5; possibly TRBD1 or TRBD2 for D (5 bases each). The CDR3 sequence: CSASRDEVVETQYF. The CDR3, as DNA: TGCAGTGCTAGCCGGGACGAAGTTGTAGAGACCCAGTACTTC.